This passage covers 32 T cell receptor beta chains from one sample sequenced in a study of blood T cell repertoires in COVID-19. The method was immunoSEQ multiplex PCR; TCRdb's version includes in-frame clones alone and lacks a portion of them. This table has around 180,000 clones, less than 85% appearing once. The sequenced sample was PBMCs or T cells enriched from blood (not recorded which). The receptors were gathered from a man between 50 and 59 years old who had recovered from COVID-19.

The rearrangement joins TRBV6-4 to TRBJ2-1, with a weak D call TRBD2 (6 bases). Germline V gene lookup returns CDR1 MRHNA and CDR2 SNTAGT. The CDR3 runs to 14 residues. Trimming took 5 bases from V and 5 from J, leaving 13 bases between them. The CDR3 spells CASSPGGDHNEQFF. Here the CDR3 DNA reads TGTGCCAGCAGTCCGGGCGGGGACCACAATGAGCAGTTCTTC.

The chain carries TRBV4-1 and TRBJ2-7, with 8 bases identical to TRBD2. With 2 bases clipped from V and 3 bases from J, the junction kept 3 bases outside the gene matches. CDR3 size: 14 residues. In germline, CDR1 is MGHRA, CDR2 YSYEKL. The CDR3 spells CASSQPGGVYEQYF. In nucleotides, the CDR3 is TGCGCCAGCAGCCAACCCGGGGGGGTCTACGAGCAGTACTTC.

The chain joins TRBV11-2 to TRBJ1-5, with 8 positions matching TRBD1. After removal of 5 bases from V and 0 bases from J, the junction contained 12 bases not matched to a gene. The V gene's germline CDR1 is SGHAT and CDR2 FQNNGV. The CDR3 sequence is 18 residues long. The CDR3: CASSPRQGTGTSNQPQHF. DNA of the CDR3: TGTGCCAGCAGCCCGCGACAGGGGACGGGGACTAGCAATCAGCCCCAGCATTTT.

The rearrangement uses TRBV5-6 and TRBJ1-1; D is unclear. V lost 5 bases, J lost 3 bases, and 17 bases lay in between. CDR1 and CDR2 (germline): SGHDT, YYEEEE. The CDR3 has 15 residues. The CDR3 loop reads CASRPLVEIDTEAFF. CDR3 sequence (DNA): TGTGCCAGCAGACCCTTGGTGGAGATTGACACTGAAGCTTTCTTT.

This clone was seen repeatedly, ten times or more. One junction end disagrees with the germline gene, perhaps due to a read error. The J gene is TRBJ1-4, the V gene TRBV30, with a weak D call TRBD1 (5 bases). The CDR3 contains 11 residues. The V gene's germline CDR1 is GTSNPN and CDR2 SVGIG (reference sequence). The CDR3 sequence: CAWEDGGIGGF. The CDR3 nucleotides read TGTGCCTGGGAGGACGGAGGAATCGGGGGATTT.

J is TRBJ1-5 and V is TRBV5-6, with a weak D call TRBD1 (6 bases). V lost 3 bases to trimming and J lost 0 bases, with 10 bases between them. CDR3 length: 15 residues. The germline V gene has CDR1 SGHDT and CDR2 YYEEEE. CDR3 nucleotides: TGTGCCAGCAGCTCCAGGGGTTATAGCAATCAGCCCCAGCATTTT. Translation: CASSSRGYSNQPQHF.

This rearrangement joins TRBV7-3 to TRBJ2-2; a possible D gene is TRBD1 (6 bases). This CDR3 region has 14 residues. CDR1 and CDR2 (germline): SGHTA, FQGTGA. The V gene lost 5 bases and the J gene lost 5 bases, with 12 bases spanning the gap. CDR3 DNA: TGTGCCAGCAGCCTACAGGGATATACCGGGGAGCTGTTTTTT. This codes for CASSLQGYTGELFF.

The V gene is TRBV3-1 (or the pseudogene TRBV3-2), the J gene TRBJ2-2; 8 bases map to TRBD2. This CDR3 has 15 residues. The V gene's germline CDR1 is LGHDT and CDR2 YNNKEL (reference sequence). V shed 1 base, J shed 4 bases, and the junction held 2 bases outside the gene matches. CDR3 protein: CASSQGGGRTGELFF. CDR3 nucleotides: TGTGCCAGCAGCCAAGGCGGGGGGCGCACCGGGGAGCTGTTTTTT.

In its sample, this clone was seen many times. V and J are TRBV4-3 and TRBJ2-6; tentative D call: TRBD1 (6 bases). Germline CDR1 is LGHNA and CDR2 is YSLEER. Between the trimmed V and J ends, which lost 0 bases and 0 bases, there was a span of 12 bases. There are 18 residues in the CDR3. CDR3 DNA: TGCGCCAGCAGCCAAGAGACAGGAGTCCGCTCTGGGGCCAACGTCCTGACTTTC. Translating it yields CASSQETGVRSGANVLTF.

The DNA for the CDR3 is TGTGCCATCAGTCCTGGGACAGGGGGCACTGAAGCTTTCTTT. Protein product: CAISPGTGGTEAFF. The chain couples TRBV10-3 to TRBJ1-1, with 11 nucleotides matching TRBD1. Looked up from germline, CDR1 is ENHRY and CDR2 is SYGVKD. This CDR3 has 14 residues. Trimming at V came to 5 bases and at J to 4 bases, leaving 3 bases not matched to a gene.

The rearrangement links TRBV18 to TRBJ1-2, with a tentative D call TRBD1 (5 bases). The germline V gene has CDR1 KGHSH and CDR2 LQKENI. V was shortened by 2 bases and J by 8 bases, with 24 bases between the two germline ends. The CDR3 sequence is 17 residues long. In DNA, the CDR3 is TGTGCCAGCTCACCAATGGATAGTCGGGGGATAATATTCGGCTACACCTTC. It is translated as CASSPMDSRGIIFGYTF.

Comment on this clone: An end of the junction does not agree with germline; a read error may underlie this. The V and J genes are TRBV11-2 and TRBJ2-1, with D maybe TRBD2 (5 bases). This CDR3 has 12 amino acids. The germline V gene encodes CDR1 SGHAT and CDR2 FQNNGV. CDR3 sequence: CASTGSYNEQFF. CDR3 nucleotides: TGTGCGAGCACTGGGAGCTACAATGAGCAGTTCTTC.

This chain connects TRBV4-1 to TRBJ1-2; D perhaps matches TRBD1 (6 bases). CDR1 and CDR2 (germline): MGHRA, YSYEKL. V dropped 6 bases and J dropped 1 base, with 12 bases sitting between them. This CDR3 has 14 amino acids. The CDR3 nucleotides read TGCGCCAGCAGTAACCAACAGGGTAACTATGGCTACACCTTC. Translation: CASSNQQGNYGYTF.

The chain has TRBV3-1 (or the pseudogene TRBV3-2) and TRBJ2-1, with 7 bases lining up with TRBD2. Trimming cost V 3 bases and J 4 bases; bases outside gene matches: 6. The CDR3 totals 15 residues. CDR1 is LGHDT and CDR2 is YNNKEL in the germline V gene (reference sequence). CDR3 coding DNA: TGTGCCAGCAGCCATAAAAGGGGACTATACAATGAGCAGTTCTTC. Protein product: CASSHKRGLYNEQFF.

This sequence joins TRBV6-2 or TRBV6-3 and TRBJ2-7, with 8 bases lining up with TRBD2. V was pared by 2 bases and J by 7 bases, with 10 bases of the junction left unmatched. There are 15 residues in the CDR3. CDR1 is MNHEY and CDR2 is SVGEGT in the germline V gene. The CDR3 loop is CASSYEAGGFGEQYF. DNA of the CDR3: TGTGCCAGCAGTTACGAGGCGGGGGGCTTCGGGGAGCAGTACTTC.

The chain uses TRBV5-1 and TRBJ2-7, with D maybe TRBD1 (5 bases). The CDR3 runs to 14 residues. Trimming stripped 2 bases from V and 6 bases from J, with 15 bases between. Germline V gene sequence: CDR1 SGHRS, CDR2 YFSETQ. CDR3 loop: CASSFTQTGPEQYF. The CDR3 DNA is TGCGCCAGCAGCTTTACTCAAACAGGCCCCGAGCAGTACTTC.

Within the sample, this clone is large (0.1 to 1%). The J gene is TRBJ1-2, the V gene TRBV29-1, with a possible D match to TRBD1 (5 bases). V was cut by 5 bases and J by 8 bases, with 18 bases left in between. The CDR3 loop spans 13 amino acids. Germline V gene sequence: CDR1 SQVTM, CDR2 ANQGSEA. The CDR3 reads CSVLQEGAMGYTF. In DNA form, the CDR3 reads TGCAGCGTTCTACAGGAAGGGGCTATGGGCTACACCTTC.

Only a few counts were recorded for this clone. V usage is TRBV20-1 and J usage is TRBJ1-2, with 8 bases that match TRBD1. The CDR3 extends over 14 amino acids. CDR1 is DFQATT, CDR2 SNEGSKA, per germline (reference sequence). V lost 3 bases to trimming and J lost 8 bases; unmatched junction nucleotides: 11. The DNA for the CDR3 is TGCAGTGCTAGTTCCGGACAGGGCGGGGGAGGCTACACCTTC. This codes for CSASSGQGGGGYTF.

CDR3 nucleotides: TGTGCCAGCAGCTACAGGTATTTAGGCAATCAGCCCCAGCATTTT. It is translated as CASSYRYLGNQPQHF. The gene calls are TRBV5-6 and TRBJ1-5, with D tentatively TRBD1 (5 bases). Between the trimmed V and J ends, which lost 3 bases and 2 bases, there was a span of 12 bases. Germline CDR1 is SGHDT and CDR2 is YYEEEE. The CDR3 has 15 amino acids.

The chain uses TRBV5-4 and TRBJ2-7; 9 bases fit TRBD2. Looked up from germline, CDR1 is SGHNT and CDR2 is YYREEE (reference sequence). The length of the CDR3 is 18 residues. V lost 9 bases and J lost 4; bases outside the gene matches: 23. This CDR3 reads CATGEGSGGFLRPYEQYF. The CDR3 coding sequence is TGTGCCACTGGCGAAGGTAGCGGGGGTTTCCTGAGACCGTACGAGCAGTACTTC.

J is TRBJ1-6 and V is TRBV12-2. TRBV12-2 is tagged as a pseudogene. This CDR3 has 17 amino acids. CDR3 loop: CASRLGHAVSYNSPLHF. The DNA for the CDR3 is TGTGCAAGTCGCTTAGGGCATGCGGTCTCCTATAATTCACCCCTCCACTTT.

CDR3 nucleotides: TGTGCCAGCAGCCCTCTTTTACTAGCGGGGGCGATGAATGAGCAGTTCTTC. Translation: CASSPLLLAGAMNEQFF. The chain is built from TRBV3-1 (or the pseudogene TRBV3-2) and TRBJ2-1, with 11 bases fitting TRBD2. The germline gives CDR1 LGHDT, CDR2 YNNKEL (reference sequence). Unmatched junction bases numbered 12, after V lost 4 bases and J lost 7 bases. This CDR3 comprises 17 residues.

This clone was seen only once. The chain combines TRBV6-6 with TRBJ2-7, with D perhaps matching TRBD2 (6 bases). Germline loops: CDR1 MNHNY, CDR2 SVGAGI (reference sequence). V gave up 2 bases and J gave up 2 bases, with 13 bases separating them. The CDR3 totals 15 residues. CDR3 in amino acids: CASSYGGGDPYEQYF. The CDR3 bases are TGTGCCAGCAGTTACGGTGGCGGGGATCCCTACGAGCAGTACTTC.

This chain links TRBV7-3 with TRBJ2-3; 7 nucleotides align to TRBD2. CDR3 length equals 15 residues. The germline V gene encodes CDR1 SGHTA and CDR2 FQGTGA. J was trimmed by 6 bases and V by 5 bases; bases with no gene match: 11. The CDR3 spells CASSLGGLKLDTQYF. The CDR3 DNA reads TGTGCCAGCAGCCTGGGGGGACTAAAGCTGGATACGCAGTATTTT.

The chain employs TRBV7-9 and TRBJ1-6; D is ambiguous. Germline assignment: CDR1 SEHNR and CDR2 FQNEAQ (reference sequence). The CDR3 runs 14 residues. Trimming left V 6 bases short and J 5 bases short, with 11 bases between. DNA for the CDR3: TGTGCCAGCAGACCAGACGGGGATAATTCACCCCTCCACTTT. Protein: CASRPDGDNSPLHF.

This chain uses TRBV2 with TRBJ1-2, with no clear D. The CDR3 spans 13 residues. CDR1 is SNHLY, CDR2 FYNNEI, per germline. The V gene lost 0 bases and the J gene lost 6 bases, with 8 bases spanning the gap. The CDR3 loop reads CASSEAWHDGYTF. The CDR3 coding sequence is TGTGCCAGCAGTGAAGCGTGGCACGATGGCTACACCTTC.

The chain employs TRBV20-1 and TRBJ2-2, with D possibly TRBD1 on 6 matching bases. The CDR3 contains 15 residues. The V gene's germline CDR1 is DFQATT and CDR2 SNEGSKA (reference sequence). Trimming shortened V by 3 bases and J by 2 bases, and 13 bases separated the two germline ends. This CDR3 is CSASLPDSNTGELFF. Written as DNA, the CDR3 is TGCAGTGCTAGTTTGCCGGACAGCAACACCGGGGAGCTGTTTTTT.

This chain connects TRBV5-1 to TRBJ2-5; 7 nucleotides align to TRBD2. CDR3 size: 13 residues. Germline assignment: CDR1 SGHRS and CDR2 YFSETQ. V shed 3 bases, J shed 5 bases, and the junction held 4 bases outside the gene matches. The CDR3 region is CASSSSGDETQYF. The DNA for the CDR3 is TGCGCCAGCAGCTCCAGCGGGGATGAGACCCAGTACTTC.

The V and J genes are TRBV4-1 and TRBJ2-7; D not resolved. CDR3 length: 13 amino acids. Deletions cut 0 bases from V and 3 bases from J, with 6 bases between. The germline V gene encodes CDR1 MGHRA and CDR2 YSYEKL. The CDR3 DNA reads as TGCGCCAGCAGCCAAGAGTTTCGCTACGAGCAGTACTTC. Protein product: CASSQEFRYEQYF.

The rearrangement joins TRBV13 to TRBJ2-7, with TRBD1 matching over 9 bases. The CDR3 is made up of 15 amino acids. The V segment lost 3 bases and the J segment 2 bases; nucleotides outside the gene matches: 5. Germline CDR1 and CDR2: PRHDT and FYEKMQ (reference sequence). The CDR3 loop is CASSFGQGRAYEQYF. In nucleotides, the CDR3 is TGTGCCAGCAGCTTCGGACAGGGGCGGGCCTACGAGCAGTACTTC.

The chain recombines TRBV6-6 with TRBJ2-7; perhaps TRBD2 as D (5 bases). The CDR3 covers 13 residues. V lost 6 bases and J lost 5, with 14 bases in between. Germline V lookup: CDR1 MNHNY, CDR2 SVGAGI (reference sequence). In DNA form, the CDR3 reads TGTGCCAGCAGCCTGAGAGGGTCAGACGAGCAGTACTTC. The encoded protein is CASSLRGSDEQYF.

The chain joins TRBV27 to TRBJ1-4; D possibly corresponds to TRBD1 (6 bases). Germline CDR1 is MNHEY and CDR2 is SMNVEV (reference sequence). V gave up 5 bases and J gave up 8 bases, with 18 bases separating them. The CDR3 has 15 amino acids. CDR3 region: CASSLWGGPSEKLFF. The CDR3, as DNA: TGTGCCAGCAGTCTGTGGGGGGGCCCGTCGGAAAAACTGTTTTTT. The full variable domain, rest sourced from reference TRBV27 and TRBJ1-4, is EAQVTQNPRYLITVTGKKLTVTCSQNMNHEYMSWYRQDPGLGLRQIYYSMNVEVTDKGDVPEGYKVSRKEKRNFPLILESPSPNQTSLYFCASSLWGGPSEKLFFGSGTQLSVL.